The 3 T cell receptor beta chains below come from one sample, sequenced in a study of identical twins. TCRdb re-analysed the 5' RACE reads in MiXCR, keeping a single row per CDR3 protein. The sample lists around 300,000 distinct CDR3 sequences, approximately 8% occurring once. This sample also belongs to another study, concerning yellow fever vaccine responses in identical twins.

Source material: memory (CD45RO+) T cells sorted from blood. The receptors were sampled from a woman in her late teens or twenties in good health.

This clonotype appeared a few times. The rearrangement joins TRBV24-1 to TRBJ2-3; unclear D gene. This CDR3 is built from 13 residues. V was cut by 4 bases and J by 4 bases, with 8 bases left in between. Germline V gene lookup returns CDR1 KGHDR and CDR2 SFDVKD. CDR3 bases: TGTGCCACCAGTGACCCCTCGGCAGATACGCAGTATTTT. As protein: CATSDPSADTQYF.

This clonotype has more than one count but fewer than ten. The CDR3 DNA sequence: TGTGCCAGCAGTTTGACAGGGGGCTTATTGAATTCACCCCTCCACTTT. Encoded protein: CASSLTGGLLNSPLHF. The rearrangement uses TRBV12-3 or TRBV12-4 and TRBJ1-6; 10 nucleotides line up with TRBD1. The CDR3 extends over 16 amino acids. V dropped 3 bases and J dropped 7; count of bases not matched to a gene: 6.

This clonotype was recorded once. V and J are TRBV18 and TRBJ2-5; perhaps TRBD1 as D (6 bases). Trimming took 3 bases from V and 4 from J, leaving 9 bases between them. This CDR3 is 13 amino acids long. Germline CDR1 KGHSH, CDR2 LQKENI. This CDR3 reads CASSPQQGETQYF. The CDR3 bases are TGTGCCAGCTCACCGCAACAGGGAGAGACCCAGTACTTC.